This TCR beta chain comes out of a study of blood T cell repertoires in COVID-19. Study as a whole: Samples representing acute and convalescent COVID-19 were sourced from the United States, Italy and Spain. Sample material is recorded as cDNA or gDNA derived from T cells, B-cell-depleted T cells, or PBMCs.

The CDR3 consists of 16 residues. V was cut by 2 bases and J by 6 bases, with 17 bases left in between. Germline V gene lookup returns CDR1 SGHAT and CDR2 FQNNGV. Produced via immunoSEQ multiplex PCR; TCRdb's table is partial and in-frame only. This table holds a few hundred thousand clones, more than 65% found once. The sequence was obtained from a human donor with acute or convalescent COVID-19. The donor label of this sample is uncertain. The rearrangement uses TRBV11-2 and TRBJ2-1; tentative D call: TRBD2 (5 bases). The sample was peripheral blood. The CDR3: CASSLIRGLTANEQFF. For the CDR3, the DNA is TGTGCCAGCAGCTTAATCCGGGGATTAACGGCCAATGAGCAGTTCTTC.